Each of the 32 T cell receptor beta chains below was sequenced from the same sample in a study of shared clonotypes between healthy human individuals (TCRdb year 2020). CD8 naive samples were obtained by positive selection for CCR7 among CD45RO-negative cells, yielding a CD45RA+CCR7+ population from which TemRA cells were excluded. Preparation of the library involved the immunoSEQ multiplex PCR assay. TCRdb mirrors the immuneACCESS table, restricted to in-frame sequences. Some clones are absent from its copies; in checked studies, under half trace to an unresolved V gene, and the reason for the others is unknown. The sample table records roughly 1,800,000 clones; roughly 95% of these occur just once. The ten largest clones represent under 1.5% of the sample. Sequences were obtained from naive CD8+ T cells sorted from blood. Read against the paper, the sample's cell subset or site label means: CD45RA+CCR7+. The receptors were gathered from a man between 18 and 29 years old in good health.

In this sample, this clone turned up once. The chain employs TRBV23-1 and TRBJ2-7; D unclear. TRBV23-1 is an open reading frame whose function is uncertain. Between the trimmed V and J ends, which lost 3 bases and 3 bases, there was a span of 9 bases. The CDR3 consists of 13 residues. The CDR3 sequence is CASSHLRDYEQYF. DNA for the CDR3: TGCGCCAGCAGTCATCTAAGGGACTACGAGCAGTACTTC.

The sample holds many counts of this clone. The CDR3 sequence is CASSPAVGKANEKLFF. The CDR3 nucleotides read TGTGCCAGCAGCCCAGCCGTAGGGAAGGCTAATGAAAAACTGTTTTTT. The gene calls are TRBV13 and TRBJ1-4; D remains unclear. The V end was cut by 5 bases, the J end by 3 bases, with 16 bases between. Germline V gene data show CDR1 as PRHDT and CDR2 as FYEKMQ (reference sequence). The CDR3 has 16 amino acids.

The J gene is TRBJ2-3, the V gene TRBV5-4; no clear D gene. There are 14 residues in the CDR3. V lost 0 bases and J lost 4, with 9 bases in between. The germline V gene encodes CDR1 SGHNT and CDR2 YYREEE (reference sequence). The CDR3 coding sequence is TGTGCCAGCAGCTTGGGGTCCCTCCCAGATACGCAGTATTTT. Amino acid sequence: CASSLGSLPDTQYF.

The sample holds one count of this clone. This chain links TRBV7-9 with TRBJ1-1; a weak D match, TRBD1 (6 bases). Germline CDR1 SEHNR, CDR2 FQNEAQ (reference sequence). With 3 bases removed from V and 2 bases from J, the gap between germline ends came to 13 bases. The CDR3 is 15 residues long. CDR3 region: CASSFGRGQNTEAFF. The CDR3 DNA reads TGTGCCAGCAGCTTTGGCCGGGGGCAAAACACTGAAGCTTTCTTT.

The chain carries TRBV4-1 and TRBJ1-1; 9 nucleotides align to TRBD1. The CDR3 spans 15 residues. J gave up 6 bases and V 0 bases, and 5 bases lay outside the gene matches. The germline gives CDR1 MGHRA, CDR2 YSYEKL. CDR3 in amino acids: CASSQDNRDRAEAFF. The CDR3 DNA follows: TGCGCCAGCAGCCAAGACAACAGGGACAGGGCTGAAGCTTTCTTT.

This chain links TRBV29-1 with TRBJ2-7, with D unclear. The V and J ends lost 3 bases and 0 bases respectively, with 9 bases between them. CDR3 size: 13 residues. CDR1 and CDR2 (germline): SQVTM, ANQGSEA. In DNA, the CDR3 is TGCAGCGTTGAGGACGGCACCTCCTACGAGCAGTACTTC. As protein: CSVEDGTSYEQYF.

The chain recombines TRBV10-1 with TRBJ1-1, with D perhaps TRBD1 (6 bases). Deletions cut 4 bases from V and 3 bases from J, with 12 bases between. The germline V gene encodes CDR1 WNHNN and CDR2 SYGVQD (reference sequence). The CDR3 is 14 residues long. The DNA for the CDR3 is TGCGCCAGCAGTGCAGGCAGGGGCGACACTGAAGCTTTCTTT. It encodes CASSAGRGDTEAFF.

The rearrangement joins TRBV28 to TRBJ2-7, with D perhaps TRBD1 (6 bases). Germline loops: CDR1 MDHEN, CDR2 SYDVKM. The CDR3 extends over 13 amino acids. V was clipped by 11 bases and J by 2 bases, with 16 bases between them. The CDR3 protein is CAARQQGAYEQYF. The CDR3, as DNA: TGTGCCGCAAGACAACAGGGTGCCTACGAGCAGTACTTC. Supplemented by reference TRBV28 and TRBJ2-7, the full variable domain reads DVKVTQSSRYLVKRTGEKVFLECVQDMDHENMFWYRQDPGLGLRLIYFSYDVKMKEKGDIPEGYSVSREKKERFSLILESASTNQTSMYLCAARQQGAYEQYFGPGTRLTVT.

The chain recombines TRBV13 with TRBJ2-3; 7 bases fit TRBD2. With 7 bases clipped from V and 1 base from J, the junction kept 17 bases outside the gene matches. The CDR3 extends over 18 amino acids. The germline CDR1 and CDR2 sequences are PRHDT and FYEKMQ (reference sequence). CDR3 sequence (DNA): TGTGCCAGCATCCTTCGGCCGGCCTCGGGGGGACGCACAGATACGCAGTATTTT. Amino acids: CASILRPASGGRTDTQYF. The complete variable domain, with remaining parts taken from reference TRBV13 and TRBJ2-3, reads AAGVIQSPRHLIKEKRETATLKCYPIPRHDTVYWYQQGPGQDPQFLISFYEKMQSDKGSIPDRFSAQQFSDYHSELNMSSLELGDSALYFCASILRPASGGRTDTQYFGPGTRLTVL.

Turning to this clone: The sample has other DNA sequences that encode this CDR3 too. Written as DNA, the CDR3 is TGTGCCAGCAGCTTGGCGGGGGCGTCCTACGAGCAGTACTTC. It specifies CASSLAGASYEQYF. This chain links TRBV5-6 with TRBJ2-7; D possibly uses TRBD1 or TRBD2 (6 bases each). The CDR3 runs to 14 residues. Germline V CDR1 and CDR2: SGHDT, YYEEEE. V gave up 0 bases and J gave up 1 base, with 8 bases separating them.

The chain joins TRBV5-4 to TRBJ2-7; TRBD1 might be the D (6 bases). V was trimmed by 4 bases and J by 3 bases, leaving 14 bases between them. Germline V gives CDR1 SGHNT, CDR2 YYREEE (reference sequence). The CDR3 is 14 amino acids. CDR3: CASSPRGLSYEQYF. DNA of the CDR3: TGTGCCAGCAGCCCCAGGGGTCTAAGCTACGAGCAGTACTTC. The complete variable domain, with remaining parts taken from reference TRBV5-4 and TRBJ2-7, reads ETGVTQSPTHLIKTRGQQVTLRCSSQSGHNTVSWYQQALGQGPQFIFQYYREEENGRGNFPPRFSGLQFPNYSSELNVNALELDDSALYLCASSPRGLSYEQYFGPGTRLTVT.

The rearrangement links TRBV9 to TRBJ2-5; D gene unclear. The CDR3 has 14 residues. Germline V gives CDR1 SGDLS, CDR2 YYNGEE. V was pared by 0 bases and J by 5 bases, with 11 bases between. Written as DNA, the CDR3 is TGTGCCAGCAGCGTAGGGGTAGGGCAGGAGACCCAGTACTTC. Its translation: CASSVGVGQETQYF.

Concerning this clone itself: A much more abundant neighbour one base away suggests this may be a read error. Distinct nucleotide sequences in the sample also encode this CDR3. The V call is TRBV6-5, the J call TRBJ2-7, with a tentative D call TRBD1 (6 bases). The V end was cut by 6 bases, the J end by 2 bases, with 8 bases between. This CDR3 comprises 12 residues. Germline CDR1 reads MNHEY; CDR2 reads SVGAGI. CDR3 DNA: TGTGCCAGCAGCTCAGGGGCCTACGAGCAGTACTTC. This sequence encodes CASSSGAYEQYF.

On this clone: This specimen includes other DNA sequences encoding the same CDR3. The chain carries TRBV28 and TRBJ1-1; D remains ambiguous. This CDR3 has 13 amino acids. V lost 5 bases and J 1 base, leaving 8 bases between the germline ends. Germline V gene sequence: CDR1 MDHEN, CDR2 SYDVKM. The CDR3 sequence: CASSLVPNTEAFF. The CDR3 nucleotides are TGTGCCAGCAGTCTGGTGCCGAACACTGAAGCTTTCTTT.

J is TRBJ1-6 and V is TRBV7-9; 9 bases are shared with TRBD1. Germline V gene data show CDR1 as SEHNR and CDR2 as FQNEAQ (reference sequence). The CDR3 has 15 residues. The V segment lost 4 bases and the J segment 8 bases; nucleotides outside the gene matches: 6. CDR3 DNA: TGTGCCAGCAGCTCCGAGACAGGGGGAGATTCACCCCTCCACTTT. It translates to CASSSETGGDSPLHF.

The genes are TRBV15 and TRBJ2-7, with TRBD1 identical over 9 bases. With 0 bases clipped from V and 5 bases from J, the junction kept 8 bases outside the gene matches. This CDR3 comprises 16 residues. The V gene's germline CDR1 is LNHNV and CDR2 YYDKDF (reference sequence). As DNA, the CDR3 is TGTGCCACCAGCAGAGATCTTGGGACAGGGAGCGACGAGCAGTACTTC. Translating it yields CATSRDLGTGSDEQYF.

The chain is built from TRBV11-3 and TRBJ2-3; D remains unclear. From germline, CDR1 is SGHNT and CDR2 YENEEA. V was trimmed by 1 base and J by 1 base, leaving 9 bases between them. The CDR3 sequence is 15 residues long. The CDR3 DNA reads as TGTGCCAGCAGCTTAGGGATGTCCGGCACAGATACGCAGTATTTT. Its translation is CASSLGMSGTDTQYF.

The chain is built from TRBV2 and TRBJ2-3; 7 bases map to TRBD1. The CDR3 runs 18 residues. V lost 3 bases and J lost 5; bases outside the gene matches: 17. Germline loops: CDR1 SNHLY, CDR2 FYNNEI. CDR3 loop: CASSERGPGSGVGDTQYF. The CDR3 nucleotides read TGTGCCAGCAGTGAGAGGGGGCCAGGTAGTGGGGTTGGAGATACGCAGTATTTT. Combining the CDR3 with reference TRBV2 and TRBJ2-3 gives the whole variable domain EPEVTQTPSHQVTQMGQEVILRCVPISNHLYFYWYRQILGQKVEFLVSFYNNEISEKSEIFDDQFSVERPDGSNFTLKIRSTKLEDSAMYFCASSERGPGSGVGDTQYFGPGTRLTVL.

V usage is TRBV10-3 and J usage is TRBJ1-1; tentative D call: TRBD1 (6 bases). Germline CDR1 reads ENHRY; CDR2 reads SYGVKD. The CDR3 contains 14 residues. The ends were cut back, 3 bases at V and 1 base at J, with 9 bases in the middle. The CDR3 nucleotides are TGTGCCATCAGTGACCAACAGGGGAACACTGAAGCTTTCTTT. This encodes CAISDQQGNTEAFF.

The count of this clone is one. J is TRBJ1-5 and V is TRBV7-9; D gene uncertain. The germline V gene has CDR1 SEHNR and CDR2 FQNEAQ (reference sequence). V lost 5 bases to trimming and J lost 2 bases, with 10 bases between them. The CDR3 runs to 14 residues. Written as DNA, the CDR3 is TGTGCCAGCAGCCCCGATGGGGGCAATCAGCCCCAGCATTTT. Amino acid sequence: CASSPDGGNQPQHF.

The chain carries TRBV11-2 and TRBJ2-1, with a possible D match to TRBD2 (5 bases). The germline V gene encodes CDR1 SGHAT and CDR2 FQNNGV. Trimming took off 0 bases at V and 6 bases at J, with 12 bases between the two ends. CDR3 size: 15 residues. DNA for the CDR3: TGTGCCAGCAGCTTAGAGAGTAGCGAAACCAATGAGCAGTTCTTC. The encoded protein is CASSLESSETNEQFF.

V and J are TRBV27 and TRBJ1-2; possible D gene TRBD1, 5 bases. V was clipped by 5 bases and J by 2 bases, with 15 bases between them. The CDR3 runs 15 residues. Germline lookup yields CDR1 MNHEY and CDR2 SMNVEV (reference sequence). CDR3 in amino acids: CASSNRRGLNYGYTF. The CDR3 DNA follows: TGTGCCAGCAGTAATCGACGGGGACTCAACTATGGCTACACCTTC.

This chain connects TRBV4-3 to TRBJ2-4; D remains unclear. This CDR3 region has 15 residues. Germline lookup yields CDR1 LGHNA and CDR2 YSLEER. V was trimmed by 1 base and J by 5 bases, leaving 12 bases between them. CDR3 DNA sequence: TGCGCCAGCAGCCAAGCTCTCCCCCCCCAAAACATTCAGTACTTC. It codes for CASSQALPPQNIQYF.

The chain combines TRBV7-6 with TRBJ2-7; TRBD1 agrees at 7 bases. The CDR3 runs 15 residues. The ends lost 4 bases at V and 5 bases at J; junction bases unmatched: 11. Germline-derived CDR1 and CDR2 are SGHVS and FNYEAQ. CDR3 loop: CASSSRGQAIDEQYF. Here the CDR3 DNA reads TGTGCCAGCAGCTCCAGAGGACAGGCCATCGACGAGCAGTACTTC.

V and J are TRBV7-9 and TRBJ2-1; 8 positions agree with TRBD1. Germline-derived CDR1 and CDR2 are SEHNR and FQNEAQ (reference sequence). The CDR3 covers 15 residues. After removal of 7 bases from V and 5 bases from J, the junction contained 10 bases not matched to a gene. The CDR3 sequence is CASMPGQELNNEQFF. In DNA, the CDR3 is TGTGCCAGCATGCCGGGACAGGAATTAAACAATGAGCAGTTCTTC. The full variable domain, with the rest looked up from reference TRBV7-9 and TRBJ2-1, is DTGVSQNPRHKITKRGQNVTFRCDPISEHNRLYWYRQTLGQGPEFLTYFQNEAQLEKSRLLSDRFSAERPKGSFSTLEIQRTEQGDSAMYLCASMPGQELNNEQFFGPGTRLTVL.

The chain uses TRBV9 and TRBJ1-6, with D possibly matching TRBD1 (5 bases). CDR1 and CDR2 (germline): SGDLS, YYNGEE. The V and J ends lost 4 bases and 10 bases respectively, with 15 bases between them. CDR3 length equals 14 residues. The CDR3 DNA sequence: TGTGCCAGCAGCCCGTCCTCGACAGACTCACCCCTCCACTTT. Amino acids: CASSPSSTDSPLHF. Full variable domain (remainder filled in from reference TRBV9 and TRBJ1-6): DSGVTQTPKHLITATGQRVTLRCSPRSGDLSVYWYQQSLDQGLQFLIQYYNGEERAKGNILERFSAQQFPDLHSELNLSSLELGDSALYFCASSPSSTDSPLHFGNGTRLTVT.

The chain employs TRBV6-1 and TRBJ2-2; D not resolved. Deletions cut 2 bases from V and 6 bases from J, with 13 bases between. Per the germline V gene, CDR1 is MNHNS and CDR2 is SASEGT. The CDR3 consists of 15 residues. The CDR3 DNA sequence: TGTGCCAGCAGTGAATTACAATCCCGACCCGGGGAGCTGTTTTTT. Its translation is CASSELQSRPGELFF.

Here the CDR3 DNA reads TGTGCCAGCAGCTGGACTAGCGGGGCGAACACCGGGGAGCTGTTTTTT. Its translation: CASSWTSGANTGELFF. The rearrangement uses TRBV7-9 and TRBJ2-2; TRBD2 agrees at 12 bases. The junction had 0 bases not matched to a gene; V was cut back by 4 bases and J by 0 bases. The CDR3 is 16 residues long. Germline-derived CDR1 and CDR2 are SEHNR and FQNEAQ (reference sequence).

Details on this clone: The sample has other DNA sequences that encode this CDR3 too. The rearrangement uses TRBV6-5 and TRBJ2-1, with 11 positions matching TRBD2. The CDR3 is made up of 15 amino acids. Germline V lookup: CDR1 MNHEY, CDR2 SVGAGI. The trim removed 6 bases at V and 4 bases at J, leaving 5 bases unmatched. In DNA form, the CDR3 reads TGTGCCAGCAGCACCGGGACTAGCGGATACAATGAGCAGTTCTTC. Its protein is CASSTGTSGYNEQFF.

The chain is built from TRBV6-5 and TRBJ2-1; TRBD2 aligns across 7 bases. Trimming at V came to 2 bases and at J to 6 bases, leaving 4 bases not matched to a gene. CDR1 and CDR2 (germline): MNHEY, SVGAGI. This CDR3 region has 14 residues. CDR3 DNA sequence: TGTGCCAGCAGTTACCCGACTAGCTCCAATGAGCAGTTCTTC. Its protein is CASSYPTSSNEQFF.

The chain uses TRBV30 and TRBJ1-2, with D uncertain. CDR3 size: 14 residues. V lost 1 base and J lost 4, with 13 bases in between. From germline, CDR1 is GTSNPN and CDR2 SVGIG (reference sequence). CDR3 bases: TGTGCCTGGAGTGCGAGCCAAACCTTCTATGGCTACACCTTC. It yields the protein CAWSASQTFYGYTF.

CDR3 loop: CASSSGSQGTNFYEQYF. Here the CDR3 DNA reads TGTGCCAGCAGCTCCGGGAGCCAAGGGACGAATTTTTACGAGCAGTACTTC. V and J are TRBV7-9 and TRBJ2-7, with TRBD2 as a possible D gene (6 bases). Germline assignment: CDR1 SEHNR and CDR2 FQNEAQ (reference sequence). V shed 4 bases and J shed 4 bases, with 23 bases lying between them. The CDR3 has 17 residues.